A selection of T cell receptor beta chains follows, all from one sample in a study of T cells in Graves' hyperthyroidism and ophthalmopathy. Via MiXCR, TCRdb re-called the multiplex PCR reads, giving one row per CDR3 protein. The sample holds fewer than 350,000 distinct CDR3 sequences; roughly 18% are singletons and the top ten take under 45%. What was sequenced was blood. These TCRs come from a man aged 45-60 years with Graves' ophthalmopathy. CDR3s include the opening cysteine and the closing phenylalanine or tryptophan. A D gene is named only where the DNA matches it firmly. Only part of the rows carry a size: once, few, many, or a class if the clone is expanded.

15	TRBV12-3/TRBV12-4	many	TRBJ1-4	TRBD1	TGTGCCAGCGGTTTAGGGACAGCAACTAATGAAAAACTGTTTTTT	CASGLGTATNEKLFF
13	TRBV28	NA	TRBJ1-5	TRBD1	TGTGCCACCGAAACAGGGGGGAGGCAGCCCCAGCATTTT	CATETGGRQPQHF
13	TRBV29-1	NA	TRBJ1-1	NA	TGCAGCGTTGAAAAAGGGATGAACACTGAAGCTTTCTTT	CSVEKGMNTEAFF
14	TRBV5-1	NA	TRBJ2-7	NA	TGCGCCAGCAGCTTGGCAGTCACCTCCTACGAGCAGTACTTC	CASSLAVTSYEQYF
15	TRBV28	NA	TRBJ2-5	NA	TGTGCCAGCAGTCCCTTTTTGGGTTACCAAGAGACCCAGTACTTC	CASSPFLGYQETQYF
15	TRBV30	many	TRBJ2-3	TRBD2	TGTGCCTGGAGTGTAGGGCTAGCGGGAGGAAATACGCAGTATTTT	CAWSVGLAGGNTQYF
15	TRBV14	NA	TRBJ1-3	TRBD1	TGTGCCAGCAGCCCAGGACAGGGACCTGGAAACACCATATATTTT	CASSPGQGPGNTIYF
15	TRBV7-9	many	TRBJ2-1	TRBD1	TGTGCCAGCAGCTTGAGGGACAGGGGTGGGAATGAGCAGTTCTTC	CASSLRDRGGNEQFF
16	TRBV4-1	NA	TRBJ2-1	NA	TGCGCCAGCAGCCAATCGGACAGACCTATGTACAATGAGCAGTTCTTC	CASSQSDRPMYNEQFF
19	TRBV18	many	TRBJ2-6	TRBD1	TGTGCCAGCTCACCACGCGGGACAGGGCATGGATCTGGGGCCAACGTCCTGACTTTC	CASSPRGTGHGSGANVLTF
15	TRBV20-1	few	TRBJ2-3	TRBD2	TGCAGTGCTACCCAGACTAGCGGGAAAGCAGATACGCAGTATTTT	CSATQTSGKADTQYF
14	TRBV7-3	many	TRBJ1-1	NA	TGTGCCAGCAGTTTTAGCGGGACGAACACTGAAGCTTTCTTT	CASSFSGTNTEAFF
17	TRBV13	few	TRBJ2-5	TRBD2	TGTGCCAGCAGCCGGCCCTCTAGCGGGAGGATCCAAGAGACCCAGTACTTC	CASSRPSSGRIQETQYF
15	TRBV19	few	TRBJ1-2	TRBD1	TGTGCCAGTAGTAAGGGACAGGTTACAAACTATGGCTACACCTTC	CASSKGQVTNYGYTF
15	TRBV12-3/TRBV12-4	few	TRBJ2-3	TRBD1	TGTGCCAGCAGTCGATGGACAGGGAGGACAGATACGCAGTATTTT	CASSRWTGRTDTQYF
16	TRBV6-2/TRBV6-3	NA	TRBJ2-3	NA	TGTGCCAGCAGTTACCCGGCTTCCGGAGGTAAAGATACGCAGTATTTT	CASSYPASGGKDTQYF
15	TRBV28	many	TRBJ2-7	NA	TGTGCCAGCAGCCGCGCCGGGGAGATGACCTACGAGCAGTACTTC	CASSRAGEMTYEQYF
13	TRBV11-3	many	TRBJ2-2	NA	TGTGCCAGCAGCAGCAGGAACACCGGGGAGCTGTTTTTT	CASSSRNTGELFF
18	TRBV7-8	NA	TRBJ2-7	TRBD1	TGTGCCAGCAGCCCCGGACAGGGGGCATACCTAAACGCCTACGAGCAGTACTTC	CASSPGQGAYLNAYEQYF